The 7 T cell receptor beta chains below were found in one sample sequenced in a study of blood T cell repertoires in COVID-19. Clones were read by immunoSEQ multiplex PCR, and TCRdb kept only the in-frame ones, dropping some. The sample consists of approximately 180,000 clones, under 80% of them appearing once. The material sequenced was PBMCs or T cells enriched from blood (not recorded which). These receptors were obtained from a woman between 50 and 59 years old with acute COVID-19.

The CDR3 DNA is TGTGCCATCAGTTGGACTAGCGGGGCGAACACCGGGGAGCTGTTTTTT. This sequence encodes CAISWTSGANTGELFF. The genes are TRBV10-3 and TRBJ2-2; 12 bases are shared with TRBD2. The junction had 1 base not matched to a gene; V was cut back by 5 bases and J by 0 bases. Germline loops: CDR1 ENHRY, CDR2 SYGVKD. This CDR3 contains 16 residues.

The CDR3 sequence is CASSQDYTGTMDGYTF. The CDR3, as DNA: TGCGCCAGCAGCCAAGACTATACAGGAACTATGGACGGCTACACCTTC. The chain is built from TRBV4-3 and TRBJ1-2; tentatively, D is TRBD1 (5 bases). The V end lost 0 bases, the J end lost 8 bases, and 19 bases lay between the germline ends. The CDR3 is 16 residues long. Germline-derived CDR1 and CDR2 are LGHNA and YSLEER.

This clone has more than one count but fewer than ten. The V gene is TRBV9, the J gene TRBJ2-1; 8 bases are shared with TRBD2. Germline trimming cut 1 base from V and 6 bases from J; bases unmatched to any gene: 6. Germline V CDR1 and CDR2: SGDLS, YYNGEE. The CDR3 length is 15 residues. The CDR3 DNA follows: TGTGCCAGCAGCGTAATTACGGGGGGGCGCAATGAGCAGTTCTTC. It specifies CASSVITGGRNEQFF.

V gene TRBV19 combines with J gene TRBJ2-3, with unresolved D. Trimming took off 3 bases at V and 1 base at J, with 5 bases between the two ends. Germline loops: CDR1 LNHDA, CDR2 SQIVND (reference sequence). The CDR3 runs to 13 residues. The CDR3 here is CASSIQGTDTQYF. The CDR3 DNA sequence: TGTGCCAGTAGTATTCAGGGCACAGATACGCAGTATTTT.

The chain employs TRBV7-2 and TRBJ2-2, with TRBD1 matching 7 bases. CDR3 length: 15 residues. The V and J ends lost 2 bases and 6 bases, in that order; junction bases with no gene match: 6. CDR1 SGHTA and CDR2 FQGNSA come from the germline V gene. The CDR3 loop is CASSLKGQSPGELFF. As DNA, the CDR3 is TGTGCCAGCAGCTTAAAGGGACAGTCCCCCGGGGAGCTGTTTTTT.

CDR3 sequence: CASSFRDRRTDTQYF. The CDR3 DNA sequence: TGTGCCAGCAGCTTTAGGGACAGACGCACAGATACGCAGTATTTT. The chain uses TRBV5-5 and TRBJ2-3; 7 bases are shared with TRBD1. The length of the CDR3 is 15 residues. Trimming at V came to 2 bases and at J to 1 base, leaving 4 bases not matched to a gene. The germline V gene encodes CDR1 SGHKS and CDR2 YYEKEE (reference sequence).

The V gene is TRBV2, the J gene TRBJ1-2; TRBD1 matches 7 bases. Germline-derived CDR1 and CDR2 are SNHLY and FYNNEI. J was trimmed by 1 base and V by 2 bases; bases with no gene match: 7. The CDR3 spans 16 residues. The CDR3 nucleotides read TGTGCCAGCAGTGAACGGGGGACAGTGAATAACTATGGCTACACCTTC. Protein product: CASSERGTVNNYGYTF.